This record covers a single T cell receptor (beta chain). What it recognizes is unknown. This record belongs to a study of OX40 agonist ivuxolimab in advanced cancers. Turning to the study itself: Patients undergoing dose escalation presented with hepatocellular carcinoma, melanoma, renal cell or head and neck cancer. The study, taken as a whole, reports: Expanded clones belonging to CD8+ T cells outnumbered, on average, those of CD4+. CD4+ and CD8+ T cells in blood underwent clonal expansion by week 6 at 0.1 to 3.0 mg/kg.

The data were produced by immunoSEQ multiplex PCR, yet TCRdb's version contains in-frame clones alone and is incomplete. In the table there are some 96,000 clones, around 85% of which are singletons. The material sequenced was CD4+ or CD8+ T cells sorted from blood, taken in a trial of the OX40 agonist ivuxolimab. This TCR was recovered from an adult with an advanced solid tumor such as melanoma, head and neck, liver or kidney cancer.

The CDR3: CASSLAMVGEQYF. The CDR3, as DNA: TGTGCCAGCAGCTTGGCGATGGTGGGCGAGCAGTACTTC. This chain connects TRBV4-2 to TRBJ2-7, with unresolved D. In germline, CDR1 is LGHNA, CDR2 YNFKEQ. The CDR3 runs 13 residues. V lost 5 bases to trimming and J lost 6 bases, with 14 bases between them.